Reported below is one T cell receptor beta chain. The antigen is unknown. A patient was excluded if there was uncontrolled infection, other autoimmune disease, pregnancy or lactation. Every diagnosis used clinical symptoms, serum thyroxine and TRAb, thyroid ultrasound and orbital computed tomography. TCR beta CDR3 region amplification was performed from RNA transcripts. HTBI primers were the set used in a first-round RT-PCR of the TCR CDR3. TCRdb independently ran MiXCR on the multiplex PCR reads; one entry per CDR3 protein. The profile covers 600,000 to 650,000 distinct CDR3 sequences, with under 25% appearing a single time and under 35% taken by the ten largest. The data were obtained in a study of T cells in Graves' hyperthyroidism and ophthalmopathy. Findings and limits, study-wide: A 13 V-J model separated ophthalmopathy from stable hyperthyroidism.

Germline-derived CDR1 and CDR2 are DFQATT and SNEGSKA (reference sequence). Trimming removed 0 bases from V and 7 bases from J, with 9 bases in between. The CDR3 loop spans 12 amino acids. The source material was blood. This receptor was taken from a man aged 30-40 years with Graves' ophthalmopathy. The chain employs TRBV20-1 and TRBJ1-1; the D is unclear. CDR3 nucleotides: TGCAGTGCTAGAGATGGACGGGGTGAAGCTTTCTTT. Translating it yields CSARDGRGEAFF.